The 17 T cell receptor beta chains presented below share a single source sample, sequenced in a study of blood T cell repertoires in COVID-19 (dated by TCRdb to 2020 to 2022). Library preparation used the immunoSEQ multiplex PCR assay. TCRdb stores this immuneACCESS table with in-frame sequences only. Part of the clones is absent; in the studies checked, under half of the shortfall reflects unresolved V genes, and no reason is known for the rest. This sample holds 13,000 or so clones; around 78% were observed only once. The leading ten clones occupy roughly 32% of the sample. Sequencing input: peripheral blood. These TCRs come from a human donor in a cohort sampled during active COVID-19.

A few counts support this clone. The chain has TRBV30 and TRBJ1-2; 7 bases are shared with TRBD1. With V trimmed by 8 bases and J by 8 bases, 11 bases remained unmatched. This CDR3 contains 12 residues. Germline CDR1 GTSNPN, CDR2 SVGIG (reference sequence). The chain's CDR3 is CAVRGYPEGYTF. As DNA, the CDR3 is TGTGCCGTCAGGGGGTACCCGGAGGGCTACACCTTC.

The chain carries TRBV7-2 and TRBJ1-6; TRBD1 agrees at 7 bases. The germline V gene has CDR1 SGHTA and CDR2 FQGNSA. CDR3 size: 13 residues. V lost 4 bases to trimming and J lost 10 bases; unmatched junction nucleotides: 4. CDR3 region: CASSSRDRSPLHF. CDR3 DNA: TGTGCCAGCAGCTCACGGGACAGATCACCCCTCCACTTT.

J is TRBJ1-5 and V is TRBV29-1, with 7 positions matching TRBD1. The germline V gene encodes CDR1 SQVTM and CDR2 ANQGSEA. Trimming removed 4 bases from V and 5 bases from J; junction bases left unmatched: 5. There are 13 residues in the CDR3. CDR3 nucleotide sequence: TGCAGCGTTGGGGGGACAGTGGATCAGCCCCAGCATTTT. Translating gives CSVGGTVDQPQHF. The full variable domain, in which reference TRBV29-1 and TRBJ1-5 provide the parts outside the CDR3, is SAVISQKPSRDICQRGTSLTIQCQVDSQVTMMFWYRQQPGQSLTLIATANQGSEATYESGFVIDKFPISRPNLTFSTLTVSNMSPEDSSIYLCSVGGTVDQPQHFGDGTRLSIL.

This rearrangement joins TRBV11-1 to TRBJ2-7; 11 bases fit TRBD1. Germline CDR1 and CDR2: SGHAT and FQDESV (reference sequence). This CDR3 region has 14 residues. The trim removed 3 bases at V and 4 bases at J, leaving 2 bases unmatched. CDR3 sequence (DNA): TGTGCCAGCAGCTTGGGGACAGGGGGGTACGAGCAGTACTTC. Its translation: CASSLGTGGYEQYF.

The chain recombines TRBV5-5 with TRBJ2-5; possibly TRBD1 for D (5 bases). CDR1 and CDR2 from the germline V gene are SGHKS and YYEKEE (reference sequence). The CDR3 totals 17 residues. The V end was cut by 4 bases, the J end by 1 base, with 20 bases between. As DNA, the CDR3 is TGTGCCAGCAGCACGATCCCAGGGCTTTCGAGCCAAGAGACCCAGTACTTC. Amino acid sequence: CASSTIPGLSSQETQYF.

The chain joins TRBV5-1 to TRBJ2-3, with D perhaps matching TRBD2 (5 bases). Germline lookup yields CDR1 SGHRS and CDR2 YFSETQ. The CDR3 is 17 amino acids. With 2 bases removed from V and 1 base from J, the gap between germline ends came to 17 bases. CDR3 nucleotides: TGCGCCAGCAGCTTAATTCCCGACGTACTAGGCACAGATACGCAGTATTTT. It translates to CASSLIPDVLGTDTQYF.

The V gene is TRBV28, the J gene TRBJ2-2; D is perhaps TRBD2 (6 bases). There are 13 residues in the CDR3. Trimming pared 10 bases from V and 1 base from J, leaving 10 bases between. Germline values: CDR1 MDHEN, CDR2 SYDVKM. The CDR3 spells CATRGLNTGELFF. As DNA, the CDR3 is TGTGCCACACGGGGACTGAACACCGGGGAGCTGTTTTTT. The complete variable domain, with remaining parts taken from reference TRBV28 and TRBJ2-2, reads DVKVTQSSRYLVKRTGEKVFLECVQDMDHENMFWYRQDPGLGLRLIYFSYDVKMKEKGDIPEGYSVSREKKERFSLILESASTNQTSMYLCATRGLNTGELFFGEGSRLTVL.

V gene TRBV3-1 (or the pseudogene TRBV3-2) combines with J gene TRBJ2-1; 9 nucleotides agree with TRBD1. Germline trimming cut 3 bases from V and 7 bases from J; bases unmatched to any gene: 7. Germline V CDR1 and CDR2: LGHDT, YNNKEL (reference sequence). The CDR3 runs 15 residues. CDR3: CASSHWDREKNEQFF. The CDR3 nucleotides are TGTGCCAGCAGCCATTGGGACAGGGAAAAAAATGAGCAGTTCTTC.

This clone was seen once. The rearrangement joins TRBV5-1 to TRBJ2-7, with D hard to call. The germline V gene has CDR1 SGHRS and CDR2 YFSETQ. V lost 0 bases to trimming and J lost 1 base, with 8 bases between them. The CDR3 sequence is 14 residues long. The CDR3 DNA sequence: TGCGCCAGCAGCTTGGCCGGCGGATCCTACGAGCAGTACTTC. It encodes CASSLAGGSYEQYF. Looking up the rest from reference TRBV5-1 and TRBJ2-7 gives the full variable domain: KAGVTQTPRYLIKTRGQQVTLSCSPISGHRSVSWYQQTPGQGLQFLFEYFSETQRNKGNFPGRFSGRQFSNSRSEMNVSTLELGDSALYLCASSLAGGSYEQYFGPGTRLTVT.

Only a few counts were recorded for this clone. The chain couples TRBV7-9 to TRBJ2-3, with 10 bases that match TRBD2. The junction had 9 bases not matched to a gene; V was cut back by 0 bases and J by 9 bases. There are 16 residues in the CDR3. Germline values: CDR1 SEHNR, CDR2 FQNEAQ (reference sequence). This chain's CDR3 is CASSLAASGGTVTQYF. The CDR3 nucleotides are TGTGCCAGCAGCTTAGCAGCTAGCGGGGGTACGGTGACGCAGTATTTT.

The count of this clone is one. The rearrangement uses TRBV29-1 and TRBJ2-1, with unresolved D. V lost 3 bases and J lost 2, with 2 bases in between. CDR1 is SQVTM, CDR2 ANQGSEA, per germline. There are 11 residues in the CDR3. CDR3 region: CSVDTYNEQFF. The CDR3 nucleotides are TGCAGCGTTGACACCTACAATGAGCAGTTCTTC.

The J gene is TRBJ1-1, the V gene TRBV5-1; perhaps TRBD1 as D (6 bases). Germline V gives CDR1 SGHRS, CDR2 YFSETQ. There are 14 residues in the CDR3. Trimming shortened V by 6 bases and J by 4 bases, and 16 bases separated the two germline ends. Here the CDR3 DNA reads TGCGCCAGCACGGTCGGGGGGCTGGGCACTGAAGCTTTCTTT. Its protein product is CASTVGGLGTEAFF.

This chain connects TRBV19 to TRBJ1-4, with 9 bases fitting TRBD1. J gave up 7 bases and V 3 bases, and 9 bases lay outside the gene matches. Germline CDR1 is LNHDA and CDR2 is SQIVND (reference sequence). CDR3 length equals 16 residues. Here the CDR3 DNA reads TGTGCCAGTAGTATCCTGGGACAGGGTGGAGGTGAAAAACTGTTTTTT. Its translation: CASSILGQGGGEKLFF.

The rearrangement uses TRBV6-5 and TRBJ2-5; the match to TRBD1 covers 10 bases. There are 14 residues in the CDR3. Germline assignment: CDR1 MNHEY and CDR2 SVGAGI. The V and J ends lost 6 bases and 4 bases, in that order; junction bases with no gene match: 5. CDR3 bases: TGTGCCAGCAGCTGGACAGGGGGGGCAGAGACCCAGTACTTC. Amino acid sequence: CASSWTGGAETQYF.

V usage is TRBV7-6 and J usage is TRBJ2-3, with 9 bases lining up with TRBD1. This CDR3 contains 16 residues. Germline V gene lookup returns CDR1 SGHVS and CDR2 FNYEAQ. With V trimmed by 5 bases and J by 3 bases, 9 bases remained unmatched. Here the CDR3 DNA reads TGTGCCAGCAGCCCACGACAGGGGGGCGGGACAGATACGCAGTATTTT. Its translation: CASSPRQGGGTDTQYF. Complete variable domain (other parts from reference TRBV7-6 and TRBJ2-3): GAGVSQSPRYKVTKRGQDVALRCDPISGHVSLYWYRQALGQGPEFLTYFNYEAQQDKSGLPNDRFSAERPEGSISTLTIQRTEQRDSAMYRCASSPRQGGGTDTQYFGPGTRLTVL.

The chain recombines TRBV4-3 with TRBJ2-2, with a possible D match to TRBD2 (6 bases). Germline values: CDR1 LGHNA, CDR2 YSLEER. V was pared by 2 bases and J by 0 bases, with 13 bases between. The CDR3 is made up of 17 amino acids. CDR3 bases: TGCGCCAGCAGCCAACTTGGGAGCGGGCCGAACACCGGGGAGCTGTTTTTT. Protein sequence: CASSQLGSGPNTGELFF.

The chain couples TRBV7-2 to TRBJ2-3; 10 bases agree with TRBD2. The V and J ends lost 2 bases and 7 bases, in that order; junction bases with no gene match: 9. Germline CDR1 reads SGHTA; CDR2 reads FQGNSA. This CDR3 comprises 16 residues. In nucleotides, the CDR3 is TGTGCCAGCAGCTTAAAGTCAGGTAGCGGGGGGCATACGCAGTATTTT. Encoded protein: CASSLKSGSGGHTQYF.